Reported below is one T cell receptor beta chain. Its cognate antigen is unknown. This record comes from a study of a mutant IDH1 vaccine in newly diagnosed glioma. Sequencing was performed with immunoSEQ multiplex PCR; in TCRdb, only in-frame clones are kept and a portion is missing. Among roughly 60,000 clones listed, around four fifths were seen once. Regarding time point: week 5, during vaccination. Topical imiquimod accompanied each vaccine dose, which consisted of 300 ug of mutant IDH1 20-mer peptide. This CDR3 has 15 amino acids. The V segment lost 4 bases and the J segment 5 bases; nucleotides outside the gene matches: 9. Germline CDR1 is SGHDN and CDR2 is FVKESK.

The V call is TRBV14, the J call TRBJ1-1; 8 nucleotides align to TRBD1. Sequencing used PBMCs, obtained from a glioma patient whose treatment included an IDH1 peptide vaccine. This sequence originates from a woman between 45 and 60 years old with glioma. CDR3 protein: CASSPRTGMGTEAFF. In nucleotides, the CDR3 is TGTGCCAGCAGCCCCCGGACAGGGATGGGGACTGAAGCTTTCTTT.